This T cell receptor beta chain was profiled in a study of T-cell reconstitution after alpha-beta-depleted transplantation in children. The V end was cut by 0 bases, the J end by 1 base, with 7 bases between. CDR1 is SGDLS and CDR2 is YYNGEE in the germline V gene. CDR3 length equals 14 residues. Many counts were recorded for this clonotype. What it binds is not known. Findings and limits, study-wide: Several patients had high TCRbeta diversity at day 60; it came from surviving recipient T cells and thymic progenitors. Expanded graft clones numbering several hundred reportedly gave rise to alpha-beta T cells about two months after transplant.

Researchers prepared the TCRbeta library using unique molecular identifiers, the study reports. Via MiXCR, TCRdb re-called the PCR reads, giving one row per CDR3 protein. The sample comprises 200,000 to 300,000 distinct CDR3 sequences, roughly 23% of which are singletons, and less than 3.5% rests with the top ten. The starting material was PBMCs, obtained before TCRalphabeta/CD19-depleted stem cell transplant. The chain has TRBV9 and TRBJ1-1; no reliable D call. The origin of this receptor is a girl aged 2 to 10 with Fanconi anemia, due to receive a stem cell transplant. CDR3 residues: CASSVAGRNTEAFF. The CDR3 DNA follows: TGTGCCAGCAGCGTAGCCGGGAGGAACACTGAAGCTTTCTTT.